This entry is about one T cell receptor (beta chain). The sample originates from a study of shared T cell receptors in the human thymus. Libraries were prepared by immunoSEQ multiplex PCR; TCRdb keeps only in-frame clonotypes and omits some of them. The profile shows 700,000 to 750,000 clones, 80% to 90% of them singletons. The V gene's germline CDR1 is SGDLS and CDR2 YYNGEE. The V end was cut by 0 bases, the J end by 1 base, with 16 bases between. CDR3 size: 17 residues. This same sample was also part of a study on human thymus T cells.

This clonotype originated in a girl less than two years old with a congenital heart defect. V and J are TRBV9 and TRBJ1-1, with a tentative D call TRBD1 (6 bases). The sequencing input was thymocytes. This CDR3 reads CASSVGVRQETNTEAFF. The CDR3 nucleotides read TGTGCCAGCAGCGTAGGAGTCCGACAGGAGACGAACACTGAAGCTTTCTTT.